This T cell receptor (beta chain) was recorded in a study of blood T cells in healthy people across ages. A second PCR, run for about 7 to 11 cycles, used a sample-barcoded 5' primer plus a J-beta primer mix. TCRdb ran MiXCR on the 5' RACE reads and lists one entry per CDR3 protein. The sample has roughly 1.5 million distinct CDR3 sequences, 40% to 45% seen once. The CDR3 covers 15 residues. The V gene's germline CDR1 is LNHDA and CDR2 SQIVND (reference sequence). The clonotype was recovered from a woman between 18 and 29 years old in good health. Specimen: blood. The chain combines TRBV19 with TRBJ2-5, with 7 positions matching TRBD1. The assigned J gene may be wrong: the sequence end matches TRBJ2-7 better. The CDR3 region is CASSLGQVSSHEQYF. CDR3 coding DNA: TGTGCCAGTAGTCTCGGACAGGTATCTAGCCACGAGCAGTACTTC.